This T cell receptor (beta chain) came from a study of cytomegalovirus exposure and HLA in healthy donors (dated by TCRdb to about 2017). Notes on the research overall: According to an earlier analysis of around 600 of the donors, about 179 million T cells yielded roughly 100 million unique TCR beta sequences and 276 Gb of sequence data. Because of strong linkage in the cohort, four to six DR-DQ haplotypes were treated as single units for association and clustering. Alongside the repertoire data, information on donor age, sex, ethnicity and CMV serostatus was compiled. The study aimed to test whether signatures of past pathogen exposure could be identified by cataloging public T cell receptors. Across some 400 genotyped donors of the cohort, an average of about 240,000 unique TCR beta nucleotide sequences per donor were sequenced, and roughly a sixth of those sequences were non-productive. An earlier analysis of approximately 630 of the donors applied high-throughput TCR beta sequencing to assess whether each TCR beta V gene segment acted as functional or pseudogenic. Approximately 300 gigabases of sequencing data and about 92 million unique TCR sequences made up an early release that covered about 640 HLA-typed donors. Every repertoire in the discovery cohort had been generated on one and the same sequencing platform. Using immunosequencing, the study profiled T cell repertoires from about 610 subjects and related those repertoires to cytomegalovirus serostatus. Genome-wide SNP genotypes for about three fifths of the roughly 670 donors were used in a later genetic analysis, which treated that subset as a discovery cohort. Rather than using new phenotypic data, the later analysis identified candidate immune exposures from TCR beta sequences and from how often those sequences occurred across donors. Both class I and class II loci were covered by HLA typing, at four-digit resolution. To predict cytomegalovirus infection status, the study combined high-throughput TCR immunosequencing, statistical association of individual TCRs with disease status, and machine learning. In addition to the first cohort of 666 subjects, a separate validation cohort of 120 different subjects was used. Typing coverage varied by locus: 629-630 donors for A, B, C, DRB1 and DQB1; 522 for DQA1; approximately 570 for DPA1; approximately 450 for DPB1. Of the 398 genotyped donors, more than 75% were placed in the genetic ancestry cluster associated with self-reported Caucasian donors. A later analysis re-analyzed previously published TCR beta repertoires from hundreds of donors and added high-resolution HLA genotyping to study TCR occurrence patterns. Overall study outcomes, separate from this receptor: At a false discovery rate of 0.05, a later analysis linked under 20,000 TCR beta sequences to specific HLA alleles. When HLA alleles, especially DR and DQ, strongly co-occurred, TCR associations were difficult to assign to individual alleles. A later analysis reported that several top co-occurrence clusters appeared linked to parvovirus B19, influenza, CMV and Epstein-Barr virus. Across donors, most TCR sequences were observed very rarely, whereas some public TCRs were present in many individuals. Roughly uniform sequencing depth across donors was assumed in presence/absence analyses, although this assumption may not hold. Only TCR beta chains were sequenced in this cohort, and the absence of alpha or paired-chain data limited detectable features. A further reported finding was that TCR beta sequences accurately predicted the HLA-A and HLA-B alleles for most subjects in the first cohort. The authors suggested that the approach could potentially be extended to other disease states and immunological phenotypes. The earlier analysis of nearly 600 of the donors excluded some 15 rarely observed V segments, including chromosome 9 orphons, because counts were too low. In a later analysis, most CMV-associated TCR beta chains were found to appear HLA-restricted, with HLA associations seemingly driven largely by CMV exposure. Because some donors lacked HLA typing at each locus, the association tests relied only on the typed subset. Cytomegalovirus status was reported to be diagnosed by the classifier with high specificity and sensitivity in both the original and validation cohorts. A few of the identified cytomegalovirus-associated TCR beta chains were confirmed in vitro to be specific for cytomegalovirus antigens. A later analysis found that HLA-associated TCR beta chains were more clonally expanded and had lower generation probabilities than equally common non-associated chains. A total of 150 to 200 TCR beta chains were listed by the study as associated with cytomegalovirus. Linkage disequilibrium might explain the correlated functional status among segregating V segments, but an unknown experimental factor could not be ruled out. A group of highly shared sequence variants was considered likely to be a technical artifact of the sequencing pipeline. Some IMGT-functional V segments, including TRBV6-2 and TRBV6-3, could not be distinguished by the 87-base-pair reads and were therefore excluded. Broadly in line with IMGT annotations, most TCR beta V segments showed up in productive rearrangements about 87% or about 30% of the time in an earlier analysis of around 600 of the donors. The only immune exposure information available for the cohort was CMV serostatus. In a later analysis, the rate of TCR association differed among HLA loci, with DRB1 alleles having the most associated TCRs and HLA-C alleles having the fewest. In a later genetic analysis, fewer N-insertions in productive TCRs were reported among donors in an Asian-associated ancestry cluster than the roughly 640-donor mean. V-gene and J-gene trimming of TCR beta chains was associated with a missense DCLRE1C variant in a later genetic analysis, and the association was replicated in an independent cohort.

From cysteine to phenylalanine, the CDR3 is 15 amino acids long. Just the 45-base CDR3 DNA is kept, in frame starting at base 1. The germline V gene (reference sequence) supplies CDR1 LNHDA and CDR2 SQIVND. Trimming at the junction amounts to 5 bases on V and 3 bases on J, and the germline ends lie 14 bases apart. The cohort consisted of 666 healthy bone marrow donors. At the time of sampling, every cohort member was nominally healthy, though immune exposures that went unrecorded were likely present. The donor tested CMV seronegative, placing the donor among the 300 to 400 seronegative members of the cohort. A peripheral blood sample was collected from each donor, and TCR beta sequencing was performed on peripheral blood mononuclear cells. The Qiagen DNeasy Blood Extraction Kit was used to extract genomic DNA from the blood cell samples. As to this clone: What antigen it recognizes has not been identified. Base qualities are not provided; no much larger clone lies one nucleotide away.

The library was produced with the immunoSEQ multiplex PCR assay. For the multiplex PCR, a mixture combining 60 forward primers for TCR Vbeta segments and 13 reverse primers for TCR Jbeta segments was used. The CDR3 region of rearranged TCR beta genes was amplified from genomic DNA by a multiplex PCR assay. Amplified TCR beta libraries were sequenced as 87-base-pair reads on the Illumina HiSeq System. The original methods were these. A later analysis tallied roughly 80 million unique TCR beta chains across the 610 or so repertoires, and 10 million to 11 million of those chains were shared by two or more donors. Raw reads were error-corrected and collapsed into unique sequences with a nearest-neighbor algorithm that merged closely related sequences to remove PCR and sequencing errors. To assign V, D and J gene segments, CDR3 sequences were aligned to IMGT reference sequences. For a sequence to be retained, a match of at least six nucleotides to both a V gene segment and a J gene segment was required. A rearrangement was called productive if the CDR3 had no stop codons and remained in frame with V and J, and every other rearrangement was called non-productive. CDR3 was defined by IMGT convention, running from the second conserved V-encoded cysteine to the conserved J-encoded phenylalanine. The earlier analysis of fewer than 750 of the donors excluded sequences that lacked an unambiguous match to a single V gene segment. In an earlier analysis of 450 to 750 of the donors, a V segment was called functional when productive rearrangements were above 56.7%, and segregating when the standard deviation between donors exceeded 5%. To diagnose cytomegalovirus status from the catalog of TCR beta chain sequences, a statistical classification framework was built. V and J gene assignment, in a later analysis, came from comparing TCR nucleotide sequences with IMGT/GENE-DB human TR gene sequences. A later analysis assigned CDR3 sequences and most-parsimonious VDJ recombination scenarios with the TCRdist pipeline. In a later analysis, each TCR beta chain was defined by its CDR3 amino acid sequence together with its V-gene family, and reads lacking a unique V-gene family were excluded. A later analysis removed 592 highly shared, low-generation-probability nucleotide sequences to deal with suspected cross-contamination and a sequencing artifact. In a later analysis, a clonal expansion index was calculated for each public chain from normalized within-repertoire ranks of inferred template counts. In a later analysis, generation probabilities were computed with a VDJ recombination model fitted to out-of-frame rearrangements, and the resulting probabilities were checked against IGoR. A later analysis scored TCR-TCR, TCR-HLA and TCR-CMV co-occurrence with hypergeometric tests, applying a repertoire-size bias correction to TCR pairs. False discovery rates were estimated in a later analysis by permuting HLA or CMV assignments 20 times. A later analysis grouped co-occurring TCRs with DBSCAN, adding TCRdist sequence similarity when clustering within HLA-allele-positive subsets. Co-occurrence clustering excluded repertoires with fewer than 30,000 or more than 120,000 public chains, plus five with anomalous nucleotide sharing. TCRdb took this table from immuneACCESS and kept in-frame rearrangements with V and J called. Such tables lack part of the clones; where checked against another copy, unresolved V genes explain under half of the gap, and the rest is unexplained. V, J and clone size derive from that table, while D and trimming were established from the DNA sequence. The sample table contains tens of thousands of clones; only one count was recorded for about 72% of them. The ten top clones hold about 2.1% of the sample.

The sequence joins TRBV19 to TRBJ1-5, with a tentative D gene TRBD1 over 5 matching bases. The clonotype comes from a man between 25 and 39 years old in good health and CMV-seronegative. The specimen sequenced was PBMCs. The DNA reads TGTGCCAGTAGTGATCGAGGGACTTTCAATCAGCCCCAGCATTTT. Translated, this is CASSDRGTFNQPQHF. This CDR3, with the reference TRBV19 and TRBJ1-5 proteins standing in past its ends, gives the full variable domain DGGITQSPKYLFRKEGQNVTLSCEQNLNHDAMYWYRQDPGQGLRLIYYSQIVNDFQKGDIAEGYSVSREKKESFPLTVTSAQKNPTAFYLCASSDRGTFNQPQHFGDGTRLSIL.